This T cell receptor (beta chain) was obtained from a study of blood T cell repertoires in COVID-19. About the research overall: COVID-19 samples collected from the United States, Italy and Spain covered acute and convalescent phases.

Profiling relied on immunoSEQ multiplex PCR, and the TCRdb table lists in-frame clones only, not all of them. The table records fewer than 500,000 clones, 88% of them present only once. Participants reported their clinical history, and cohort assignment relied on those reports. The CDR3 is made up of 13 amino acids. CDR1 and CDR2 (germline): MNHEY, SMNVEV (reference sequence). J was trimmed by 4 bases and V by 7 bases; bases with no gene match: 6. The receptor's source is a woman under 40 with acute COVID-19. Material for sequencing was PBMCs or T cells enriched from blood (not recorded which). The chain uses TRBV27 and TRBJ2-7; 8 positions agree with TRBD2. The DNA for the CDR3 is TGTGCCAGCACCCGGGGGGGGTCGTACGAGCAGTACTTC. The encoded protein is CASTRGGSYEQYF.